A selection of T cell receptor beta chains follows, all from one sample in a study of control samples from healthy donors and cancer patients. The table came from immunoSEQ multiplex PCR; TCRdb's copy has only in-frame clones and leaves some out. The sample yields roughly 130,000 clones, approximately 94% seen once. The sequenced material came from blood. These receptors all stem from a man aged 25 to 40 in good health. Each CDR3 is given with its conserved first and last residue. The order of the fields is clone size, D gene, V gene, J gene, CDR3 DNA, CDR3 protein. D genes are given only for firm matches. Rows may omit the clone size; those that give it use once, few, many or a size class.

clone size: .; D gene: .; V gene: TRBV10-3; J gene: TRBJ1-1; CDR3 DNA: TGTGCCGTGAAACAGGGAGGGAGTACTGAAGCTTTCTTT; CDR3 protein: CAVKQGGSTEAFF
clone size: .; D gene: .; V gene: TRBV2; J gene: TRBJ1-1; CDR3 DNA: TGTGCCAGCAGTGGTGGGAACACTGAAGCTTTCTTT; CDR3 protein: CASSGGNTEAFF
clone size: .; D gene: .; V gene: TRBV30; J gene: TRBJ1-5; CDR3 DNA: TGTGCCTGGAGTGCGGGACATAATCAGCCCCAGCATTTT; CDR3 protein: CAWSAGHNQPQHF
clone size: .; D gene: .; V gene: TRBV5-4; J gene: TRBJ2-7; CDR3 DNA: TGTGCCAGCAGTCCTCTTAGTGGGGAGCAGTACTTC; CDR3 protein: CASSPLSGEQYF
clone size: .; D gene: .; V gene: TRBV7-9; J gene: TRBJ1-1; CDR3 DNA: TGTGCCGGCTCCGAGGGGAACACTGAAGCTTTCTTT; CDR3 protein: CAGSEGNTEAFF
clone size: .; D gene: .; V gene: TRBV7-3; J gene: TRBJ2-1; CDR3 DNA: TGTGCCAGCAGCCCTTGGCAGGGGATGTACAATGAGCAGTTCTTC; CDR3 protein: CASSPWQGMYNEQFF
clone size: .; D gene: TRBD1; V gene: TRBV4-1; J gene: TRBJ2-7; CDR3 DNA: TGCGCCAGCAGCCTCACCGGGACAGGGAGTGTGGGGGACGAGCAGTACTTC; CDR3 protein: CASSLTGTGSVGDEQYF
clone size: .; D gene: .; V gene: TRBV19; J gene: TRBJ2-1; CDR3 DNA: TGTGCCATCGGACTACCACCCCTTGATTCGAGAACGCAGTTCTTC; CDR3 protein: CAIGLPPLDSRTQFF
clone size: .; D gene: TRBD1; V gene: TRBV5-5; J gene: TRBJ1-1; CDR3 DNA: TGTGCCAGCAGCCCTGGACAGGGTGGAAAGACGAACACTGAAGCTTTCTTT; CDR3 protein: CASSPGQGGKTNTEAFF
clone size: few; D gene: .; V gene: TRBV9; J gene: TRBJ1-1; CDR3 DNA: TGTGCCAGCAGCGTAGCTACCAGCACTGAAGCTTTCTTT; CDR3 protein: CASSVATSTEAFF
clone size: once; D gene: TRBD1; V gene: TRBV11-2; J gene: TRBJ2-5; CDR3 DNA: TGTGCCAGCAGGTCGCCACAGGGGGTAAAAGAGACCCAGTACTTC; CDR3 protein: CASRSPQGVKETQYF
clone size: .; D gene: TRBD1; V gene: TRBV6-5; J gene: TRBJ1-5; CDR3 DNA: TGTGCCAGCAGTTACAAGACAGGGGATCAGCCCCAGCATTTT; CDR3 protein: CASSYKTGDQPQHF
clone size: .; D gene: .; V gene: TRBV3-1/TRBV3-2; J gene: TRBJ2-2; CDR3 DNA: TGTGCCAGCAGCCAAGTTGGGGGGAGCACCGGGGAGCTGTTTTTT; CDR3 protein: CASSQVGGSTGELFF
clone size: .; D gene: .; V gene: TRBV4-1; J gene: TRBJ2-1; CDR3 DNA: TGCGCCAGCAGCCAGTCCCCCCCGGGGTACTCCTACAATGAGCAGTTCTTC; CDR3 protein: CASSQSPPGYSYNEQFF
clone size: .; D gene: .; V gene: TRBV4-1; J gene: TRBJ1-1; CDR3 DNA: TGCGCCAGCAGCCGAGCTTACGGGACAGAAGCTTTCTTT; CDR3 protein: CASSRAYGTEAFF
clone size: .; D gene: .; V gene: TRBV5-4; J gene: TRBJ1-1; CDR3 DNA: TGTGCCAGCAGCTTTACCCCGAAGACTGAAGCTTTCTTT; CDR3 protein: CASSFTPKTEAFF
clone size: .; D gene: .; V gene: TRBV28; J gene: TRBJ1-5; CDR3 DNA: TGTGCCAGCACCACCCCACCGCGGCAGCCCCAGCATTTT; CDR3 protein: CASTTPPRQPQHF
clone size: .; D gene: TRBD2; V gene: TRBV28; J gene: TRBJ2-1; CDR3 DNA: TGTGCCAGCAGTCGTAGCGGGGGGAGTGAGCAGTTCTTC; CDR3 protein: CASSRSGGSEQFF
clone size: .; D gene: TRBD1; V gene: TRBV9; J gene: TRBJ1-1; CDR3 DNA: TGTGCCAGCAGCGTAGGAGGGGGCCCCACTGAAGCTTTCTTT; CDR3 protein: CASSVGGGPTEAFF
clone size: many; D gene: .; V gene: TRBV5-4; J gene: TRBJ1-3; CDR3 DNA: TGTGCCAGCAGCCCAGACATGAGCTCTGGAAACACCATATATTTT; CDR3 protein: CASSPDMSSGNTIYF
clone size: .; D gene: .; V gene: TRBV6-2/TRBV6-3; J gene: TRBJ2-3; CDR3 DNA: TGTGCCAGCAGTTCCCAGGGCCCAGATACGCAGTATTTT; CDR3 protein: CASSSQGPDTQYF
clone size: once; D gene: .; V gene: TRBV2; J gene: TRBJ1-6; CDR3 DNA: TGTGCCAGCATAGAGTGGTCCGGTGACTCACCCCTCCACTTT; CDR3 protein: CASIEWSGDSPLHF
clone size: .; D gene: TRBD1; V gene: TRBV19; J gene: TRBJ1-6; CDR3 DNA: TGTGCCAGTACATCCGGGACAGCCAATTCACCCCTCCACTTT; CDR3 protein: CASTSGTANSPLHF
clone size: once; D gene: TRBD1; V gene: TRBV14; J gene: TRBJ1-1; CDR3 DNA: TGTGCCAGCAGCCCTTATGGGACAGGGGGCATGAACACTGAAGCTTTCTTT; CDR3 protein: CASSPYGTGGMNTEAFF
clone size: .; D gene: .; V gene: TRBV11-2; J gene: TRBJ1-4; CDR3 DNA: TGTGCCAGCAGGCCAGGACAGTGGACTAATGAAAAACTGTTTTTT; CDR3 protein: CASRPGQWTNEKLFF
clone size: .; D gene: TRBD1; V gene: TRBV10-3; J gene: TRBJ2-7; CDR3 DNA: TGTGCCATCAGTGACCGGGACAGGGGGTCGAACGAGCAGTACTTC; CDR3 protein: CAISDRDRGSNEQYF
clone size: once; D gene: .; V gene: TRBV18; J gene: TRBJ1-6; CDR3 DNA: TGTGCCAGCTCACCGACAGTATTCCAGAGCTCCTATAATTCACCCCTCCACTTT; CDR3 protein: CASSPTVFQSSYNSPLHF
clone size: .; D gene: TRBD2; V gene: TRBV9; J gene: TRBJ2-2; CDR3 DNA: TGTGCCAGCAGCGTAGGCCCGACTAGCGGGACCGGGGAGCTGTTTTTT; CDR3 protein: CASSVGPTSGTGELFF
clone size: .; D gene: .; V gene: TRBV18; J gene: TRBJ2-2; CDR3 DNA: TGTGCCAGCTCACCCCTCGGGGGAGGAGTGGACACCGGGGAGCTGTTTTTT; CDR3 protein: CASSPLGGGVDTGELFF
clone size: .; D gene: .; V gene: TRBV5-4; J gene: TRBJ2-1; CDR3 DNA: TGTGCCAGCAGAGCTGGGGCCTACAATGAGCAGTTCTTC; CDR3 protein: CASRAGAYNEQFF
clone size: .; D gene: TRBD2; V gene: TRBV24-1; J gene: TRBJ2-5; CDR3 DNA: TGTGCCACCAGTGATGCCGGGAATCCTAGCGGGGAAGAGACCCAGTACTTC; CDR3 protein: CATSDAGNPSGEETQYF
clone size: once; D gene: TRBD1; V gene: TRBV6-2/TRBV6-3; J gene: TRBJ2-3; CDR3 DNA: TGTGCCAGCAGTTACCGCCTGTTAAGAAGAGGGACAGTTATAGATACGCAGTATTTT; CDR3 protein: CASSYRLLRRGTVIDTQYF
clone size: .; D gene: .; V gene: TRBV6-5; J gene: TRBJ1-4; CDR3 DNA: TGTGCCAGCAGATACGATCGGAATGAAAAACTGTTTTTT; CDR3 protein: CASRYDRNEKLFF
clone size: .; D gene: TRBD1; V gene: TRBV18; J gene: TRBJ2-3; CDR3 DNA: TGTGCCAGCTCACCATTAGGGACAGGCGGCACAGATACGCAGTATTTT; CDR3 protein: CASSPLGTGGTDTQYF
clone size: .; D gene: TRBD2; V gene: TRBV5-5; J gene: TRBJ2-2; CDR3 DNA: TGTGCCAGCAGCTTGAGTTTACTAGCGGGGGGGACCGGGGAGCTGTTTTTT; CDR3 protein: CASSLSLLAGGTGELFF
clone size: .; D gene: .; V gene: TRBV6-4; J gene: TRBJ2-1; CDR3 DNA: TGTGCCAGCAGTCCCGGGACTGGATACAATGAGCAGTTCTTC; CDR3 protein: CASSPGTGYNEQFF
clone size: .; D gene: .; V gene: TRBV21-1; J gene: TRBJ1-6; CDR3 DNA: TGTGCCAGCAGCTCCAGGCTCGGGACAGGGCATGATTCACCCCTCCACTTT; CDR3 protein: CASSSRLGTGHDSPLHF
clone size: medium-sized; D gene: .; V gene: TRBV3-1/TRBV3-2; J gene: TRBJ2-7; CDR3 DNA: TGTGCCAGCAGCCCGCCGGGGTACGAGCAGTACTTC; CDR3 protein: CASSPPGYEQYF
clone size: .; D gene: TRBD1; V gene: TRBV12-5; J gene: TRBJ1-5; CDR3 DNA: TGTGCTAGTGGTACCTCTCAGACAGGGGGCGGCAATCAGCCCCAGCATTTT; CDR3 protein: CASGTSQTGGGNQPQHF
clone size: once; D gene: TRBD1; V gene: TRBV27; J gene: TRBJ2-7; CDR3 DNA: TGTGCCAGCAGTTTATTGACAGGGCTCCACGAGCAGTACTTC; CDR3 protein: CASSLLTGLHEQYF
clone size: .; D gene: .; V gene: TRBV18; J gene: TRBJ1-6; CDR3 DNA: TGTGCCAGCTCACCACCGAAGGCGGAGAATTCACCCCTCCACTTT; CDR3 protein: CASSPPKAENSPLHF
clone size: .; D gene: .; V gene: TRBV2; J gene: TRBJ1-6; CDR3 DNA: TGTGCCAGCCTGCGCGAGCACAATTCACCCCTCCACTTT; CDR3 protein: CASLREHNSPLHF
clone size: .; D gene: TRBD1; V gene: TRBV6-5; J gene: TRBJ1-3; CDR3 DNA: TGTGCCAGCCAGCTCCAGACAGGGGCTGGAAACACCATATATTTT; CDR3 protein: CASQLQTGAGNTIYF
clone size: .; D gene: TRBD1; V gene: TRBV30; J gene: TRBJ1-3; CDR3 DNA: TGTGCCTGGAGCAGCACAGGGGTTGCTGGAAACACCATATATTTT; CDR3 protein: CAWSSTGVAGNTIYF
clone size: .; D gene: .; V gene: TRBV5-1; J gene: TRBJ2-3; CDR3 DNA: TGCGCCAGCAGCTTGTCTCCCAGCCTGGGAGATACGCAGTATTTT; CDR3 protein: CASSLSPSLGDTQYF
clone size: .; D gene: .; V gene: TRBV9; J gene: TRBJ2-5; CDR3 DNA: TGTGCCAGCAGCGGCAGGAGTAGGGAGACCCAGTACTTC; CDR3 protein: CASSGRSRETQYF
clone size: .; D gene: .; V gene: TRBV24-1; J gene: TRBJ2-2; CDR3 DNA: TGTGCCACCAGTGATTTACAGGGGGAGCTGTTTTTT; CDR3 protein: CATSDLQGELFF
clone size: .; D gene: .; V gene: TRBV6-5; J gene: TRBJ2-3; CDR3 DNA: TGTGCCAGCGGCTTCGAGGGGGTGATAGATACGCAGTATTTT; CDR3 protein: CASGFEGVIDTQYF
clone size: .; D gene: .; V gene: TRBV19; J gene: TRBJ2-1; CDR3 DNA: TGTGCCTGTTGGGGGGCTAATGAGCAGTTCTTC; CDR3 protein: CACWGANEQFF
clone size: .; D gene: TRBD2; V gene: TRBV7-7; J gene: TRBJ2-5; CDR3 DNA: TGTGCTAGCAGCTTAGCCGGGAGGGGACGGAAACAAGAGACCCAGTACTTC; CDR3 protein: CASSLAGRGRKQETQYF
clone size: .; D gene: .; V gene: TRBV4-3; J gene: TRBJ1-5; CDR3 DNA: TGCGCCAGCAGCCAGGATTTAAGCAATCAGCCCCAGCATTTT; CDR3 protein: CASSQDLSNQPQHF
clone size: .; D gene: .; V gene: TRBV11-3; J gene: TRBJ1-3; CDR3 DNA: TGTGCCAGCAGCTTGGGCCGTGGAAACACCATATATTTT; CDR3 protein: CASSLGRGNTIYF
clone size: .; D gene: TRBD1; V gene: TRBV30; J gene: TRBJ1-1; CDR3 DNA: TGTGCCTGGAGTGTACCTGTGGGACAGGGGAAAGCTTTCTTT; CDR3 protein: CAWSVPVGQGKAFF
clone size: .; D gene: TRBD1; V gene: TRBV7-8; J gene: TRBJ2-7; CDR3 DNA: TGTGCCAGCAGCTTACAGGGGGCCTACGAGCAGTACTTC; CDR3 protein: CASSLQGAYEQYF
clone size: .; D gene: TRBD2; V gene: TRBV4-3; J gene: TRBJ2-7; CDR3 DNA: TGCGCCAGCAGCCAAGGCGGGGGCTACGAGCAGTACTTC; CDR3 protein: CASSQGGGYEQYF
clone size: .; D gene: .; V gene: TRBV2; J gene: TRBJ1-5; CDR3 DNA: TGTGCCAGCAGTGGTAGGTCAGGCAATCAGCCCCAGCATTTT; CDR3 protein: CASSGRSGNQPQHF
clone size: .; D gene: .; V gene: TRBV6-5; J gene: TRBJ1-1; CDR3 DNA: TGTGCCAGCAGTTACGGGGCATCGGAAGCTTTCTTT; CDR3 protein: CASSYGASEAFF